These 31 T cell receptor beta chains came from one sample sequenced in a study of radiation and T cells in renal cell carcinoma (dated by TCRdb to 2018 to 2020). The library was prepared using the immunoSEQ multiplex PCR assay. The table was pulled from immuneACCESS by TCRdb, which kept in-frame rearrangements only. Such tables lose some clones; where checked, under half of the loss comes from unresolved V genes, and the rest has no known cause. The sample table holds tens of thousands of clones, of which about 80% were seen once. Under 7% of the sample goes to the ten largest clones. The meaning of the sample's time point label: blood 2 weeks post-SBRT. In light of the paper, this sample's treatment or condition label describes: 15 Gy SBRT to primary tumor, nephrectomy 4 weeks later. Sequenced here: blood, sampled from a patient whose treatment included radiotherapy and nephrectomy. The receptors here all came from a man between 60 and 75 years old with renal cell carcinoma.

This rearrangement joins TRBV10-2 to TRBJ2-1; D uncertain. V was trimmed by 2 bases and J by 0 bases, leaving 11 bases between them. From germline, CDR1 is WSHSY and CDR2 SAAADI. This CDR3 has 16 amino acids. For the CDR3, the DNA is TGCGCCAGCAGTGAGGGGGAAACCGGCTCCTACAATGAGCAGTTCTTC. Translation: CASSEGETGSYNEQFF.

This clone was detected a few times. This chain joins TRBV30 and TRBJ1-1, with D possibly TRBD1 on 6 matching bases. CDR1 and CDR2 (germline): GTSNPN, SVGIG (reference sequence). Trimming removed 2 bases at V and 8 bases at J, with 12 bases between. The CDR3 is 12 amino acids. CDR3 sequence reads: CAWSKRTVEAFF. In DNA form, the CDR3 reads TGTGCCTGGAGTAAGAGGACAGTAGAAGCTTTCTTT. Looking up the rest from reference TRBV30 and TRBJ1-1 gives the full variable domain: SQTIHQWPATLVQPVGSPLSLECTVEGTSNPNLYWYRQAAGRGLQLLFYSVGIGQISSEVPQNLSASRPQDRQFILSSKKLLLSDSGFYLCAWSKRTVEAFFGQGTRLTVV.

This chain joins TRBV10-1 and TRBJ2-3, with 11 positions matching TRBD1. Germline CDR1 WNHNN, CDR2 SYGVQD (reference sequence). The CDR3 loop spans 16 amino acids. The ends lost 3 bases at V and 6 bases at J; junction bases unmatched: 8. The CDR3 DNA is TGCGCCAGCAGTGATCGCGGGACAGGGGGTTTTGATACGCAGTATTTT. This codes for CASSDRGTGGFDTQYF.

This clone was detected a few times. The chain has TRBV18 and TRBJ2-2; TRBD2 aligns across 10 bases. Per germline, CDR1 KGHSH and CDR2 LQKENI. V trimming: 2 bases; J trimming: 3 bases; junction bases outside the gene matches: 0. The CDR3 loop spans 15 amino acids. CDR3 protein: CASSPGLADTGELFF. In DNA, the CDR3 is TGTGCCAGCTCACCAGGACTAGCGGACACCGGGGAGCTGTTTTTT.

This chain links TRBV11-2 with TRBJ1-1; D is unclear. CDR1 and CDR2 (germline): SGHAT, FQNNGV. V shed 5 bases and J shed 1 base, with 11 bases lying between them. The CDR3 consists of 14 residues. In nucleotides, the CDR3 is TGTGCCAGCAGCCCTGGTAGGGCGAACACTGAAGCTTTCTTT. Translation gives CASSPGRANTEAFF.

The chain carries TRBV11-3 and TRBJ2-4; 8 nucleotides align to TRBD1. CDR1 is SGHNT and CDR2 is YENEEA in the germline V gene. This CDR3 comprises 14 residues. V dropped 4 bases and J dropped 8; count of bases not matched to a gene: 7. CDR3 in DNA: TGTGCCAGCAGCTCCGACAGGGGATTTGACATTCAGTACTTC. Translation: CASSSDRGFDIQYF.

The V gene is TRBV6-6, the J gene TRBJ2-7; 12 nucleotides line up with TRBD1. Germline V gives CDR1 MNHNY, CDR2 SVGAGI (reference sequence). This CDR3 has 16 residues. The ends lost 8 bases at V and 4 bases at J; junction bases unmatched: 12. CDR3 in amino acids: CASRPTPGQGAYEQYF. The CDR3 coding sequence is TGTGCCAGCCGGCCAACTCCGGGACAGGGGGCGTACGAGCAGTACTTC.

This clone was found a few times. This rearrangement joins TRBV4-3 to TRBJ2-7; 7 bases agree with TRBD1. Germline trimming cut 0 bases from V and 7 bases from J; bases unmatched to any gene: 6. The germline V gene encodes CDR1 LGHNA and CDR2 YSLEER. The CDR3 contains 14 residues. The CDR3 DNA sequence: TGCGCCAGCAGCCAAGAAGACAGGGCGACAGAGCAGTACTTC. Translated: CASSQEDRATEQYF.

The chain links TRBV19 to TRBJ1-4; D possibly corresponds to TRBD1 (5 bases). This CDR3 is built from 16 residues. Looked up from germline, CDR1 is LNHDA and CDR2 is SQIVND (reference sequence). V lost 3 bases to trimming and J lost 4 bases, with 15 bases between them. CDR3 coding DNA: TGTGCCAGTAGTATCAGGGCCGGCTTCGGTAATGAAAAACTGTTTTTT. Translating gives CASSIRAGFGNEKLFF.

CDR3 region: CASSKVGDRDSLDGYTF. In nucleotides, the CDR3 is TGTGCCAGCAGCAAAGTCGGGGACAGGGACTCTTTGGATGGCTACACCTTC. The V call is TRBV7-9, the J call TRBJ1-2; 9 bases fit TRBD1. This CDR3 spans 17 amino acids. V shed 5 bases, J shed 6 bases, and the junction held 16 bases outside the gene matches. Per the germline V gene, CDR1 is SEHNR and CDR2 is FQNEAQ (reference sequence).

This clone showed up just a few times. The gene calls are TRBV6-1 and TRBJ1-5, with TRBD1 as a possible D gene (5 bases). V lost 5 bases to trimming and J lost 6 bases, with 17 bases between them. Germline V gene sequence: CDR1 MNHNS, CDR2 SASEGT. The CDR3 contains 15 residues. CDR3: CASSPTREGSQPQHF. The DNA for the CDR3 is TGTGCCAGCAGTCCTACGAGAGAGGGGAGTCAGCCCCAGCATTTT.

The chain carries TRBV11-2 and TRBJ2-7; 9 bases match TRBD1. Germline CDR1 is SGHAT and CDR2 is FQNNGV. V dropped 5 bases and J dropped 4; count of bases not matched to a gene: 9. This CDR3 comprises 15 residues. The CDR3 is CASSPGQGKVYEQYF. Here the CDR3 DNA reads TGTGCCAGCAGCCCCGGACAGGGGAAGGTGTACGAGCAGTACTTC.

This clone is a singleton in its sample. The gene calls are TRBV19 and TRBJ1-2, with TRBD1 identical over 10 bases. The CDR3 loop spans 13 amino acids. With V trimmed by 4 bases and J by 8 bases, 4 bases remained unmatched. Germline lookup yields CDR1 LNHDA and CDR2 SQIVND (reference sequence). The CDR3 coding sequence is TGTGCCAGTAGTACAGACAGGGGGCGAGGCTACACCTTC. Translation gives CASSTDRGRGYTF.

In DNA, the CDR3 is TGTGCCAGTAGTATAAGGGACAATCAGCCCCAGCATTTT. The encoded protein is CASSIRDNQPQHF. The rearrangement links TRBV19 to TRBJ1-5; D uncertain. Trimming removed 2 bases from V and 3 bases from J, with 5 bases in between. Germline-derived CDR1 and CDR2 are LNHDA and SQIVND (reference sequence). The CDR3 extends over 13 amino acids. The full variable domain, its missing parts supplied by reference TRBV19 and TRBJ1-5, is DGGITQSPKYLFRKEGQNVTLSCEQNLNHDAMYWYRQDPGQGLRLIYYSQIVNDFQKGDIAEGYSVSREKKESFPLTVTSAQKNPTAFYLCASSIRDNQPQHFGDGTRLSIL.

The chain recombines TRBV7-2 with TRBJ2-5; 9 nucleotides match TRBD1. V shed 4 bases and J 4 bases; nucleotides not matched to a gene: 7. Germline-derived CDR1 and CDR2 are SGHTA and FQGNSA. CDR3 length equals 15 residues. The CDR3 loop reads CASSSPGTGRETQYF. The CDR3 coding sequence is TGTGCCAGCAGCTCCCCCGGGACAGGGAGAGAGACCCAGTACTTC. Full variable domain (missing parts from reference TRBV7-2 and TRBJ2-5): GAGVSQSPSNKVTEKGKDVELRCDPISGHTALYWYRQSLGQGLEFLIYFQGNSAPDKSGLPSDRFSAERTGGSVSTLTIQRTQQEDSAVYLCASSSPGTGRETQYFGPGTRLLVL.

This chain connects TRBV27 to TRBJ1-4; unclear D gene. Trimming cost V 5 bases and J 7 bases, with 11 bases left between them. The CDR3 runs to 13 residues. CDR1 is MNHEY, CDR2 SMNVEV, per germline (reference sequence). CDR3 nucleotide sequence: TGTGCCAGCAGTCCGACACCGTTTGAAAAACTGTTTTTT. Encoded protein: CASSPTPFEKLFF.

This sequence joins TRBV7-8 and TRBJ1-1; 7 bases match TRBD1. The V gene end was trimmed by 4 bases and the J gene end by 2 bases; junction bases not matched to a gene: 4. Germline V gene lookup returns CDR1 SGHVS and CDR2 FQNEAQ. The CDR3 totals 14 residues. CDR3 DNA: TGTGCCAGCAGCTGGACAGGACAAAACACTGAAGCTTTCTTT. Its protein product is CASSWTGQNTEAFF.

The chain is built from TRBV7-2 and TRBJ2-7; D may be TRBD2 (5 bases). Germline CDR1 is SGHTA and CDR2 is FQGNSA. Trimming removed 4 bases from V and 4 bases from J, with 20 bases in between. This CDR3 is built from 16 residues. CDR3 DNA: TGTGCCAGCAGCTCCCGTCGGGGAACCCTAGGGTACGAGCAGTACTTC. This translates into CASSSRRGTLGYEQYF.

This clone occurred a few times. The J gene is TRBJ2-7, the V gene TRBV29-1, with D possibly matching TRBD1 (5 bases). The germline CDR1 and CDR2 sequences are SQVTM and ANQGSEA. V was trimmed by 5 bases and J by 5 bases, leaving 10 bases between them. This CDR3 contains 11 residues. The CDR3 protein is CSVRVGHEQYF. CDR3 coding DNA: TGCAGCGTTCGGGTGGGGCACGAGCAGTACTTC.

The genes are TRBV18 and TRBJ1-1; D unclear. The CDR3 runs 13 residues. Germline CDR1 reads KGHSH; CDR2 reads LQKENI. The germline V and J ends were trimmed by 0 bases and 7 bases, with 9 bases remaining between them. The chain's CDR3 is CASSPPGAVEAFF. CDR3 in DNA: TGTGCCAGCTCACCACCGGGTGCGGTTGAAGCTTTCTTT.

The rearrangement links TRBV6-1 to TRBJ1-2; D uncertain. The CDR3 has 16 amino acids. V dropped 0 bases and J dropped 2 bases, with 13 bases sitting between them. Germline assignment: CDR1 MNHNS and CDR2 SASEGT. CDR3 residues: CASSEAEGSLNYGYTF. CDR3 DNA sequence: TGTGCCAGCAGTGAAGCGGAAGGCAGTTTGAACTATGGCTACACCTTC.

The chain uses TRBV30 and TRBJ2-3; D is unclear. Trimming cost V 3 bases and J 1 base, with 5 bases left between them. The CDR3 has 12 amino acids. The germline CDR1 and CDR2 sequences are GTSNPN and SVGIG (reference sequence). The CDR3 DNA reads as TGTGCCTGGAGCGCCGGCACAGATACGCAGTATTTT. Translating gives CAWSAGTDTQYF.

The chain couples TRBV7-2 to TRBJ2-1; D is possibly TRBD2 (6 bases). CDR1 SGHTA and CDR2 FQGNSA come from the germline V gene. The CDR3 has 16 amino acids. V lost 4 bases to trimming and J lost 5 bases, with 18 bases between them. In nucleotides, the CDR3 is TGTGCCAGCAGCTCGGGACCCGCGGGACTCAACAATGAGCAGTTCTTC. It yields the protein CASSSGPAGLNNEQFF.

The V gene is TRBV5-1, the J gene TRBJ2-1, with 11 bases fitting TRBD2. Losses at the gene ends were 0 bases for V and 7 bases for J; bases not matched to a gene: 9. CDR1 is SGHRS and CDR2 is YFSETQ in the germline V gene. This CDR3 has 17 residues. The CDR3: CASSLAVGASGRNEQFF. The DNA for the CDR3 is TGCGCCAGCAGCTTGGCCGTCGGTGCTAGCGGGAGGAATGAGCAGTTCTTC.

The V call is TRBV15, the J call TRBJ1-1; no firm D call. This CDR3 comprises 15 residues. Between the trimmed V and J ends, which lost 2 bases and 4 bases, there was a span of 14 bases. CDR1 LNHNV and CDR2 YYDKDF come from the germline V gene (reference sequence). The CDR3 sequence is CATSRSRVASTEAFF. The CDR3 region has the DNA TGTGCCACCAGCAGATCAAGGGTCGCCTCCACTGAAGCTTTCTTT.

The chain is built from TRBV5-1 and TRBJ2-3; D ambiguous. This CDR3 is 14 amino acids long. Germline values: CDR1 SGHRS, CDR2 YFSETQ. V lost 1 base to trimming and J lost 1 base, with 7 bases between them. The CDR3 protein is CASSLNAGTDTQYF. The CDR3 DNA sequence: TGCGCCAGCAGCTTGAACGCCGGCACAGATACGCAGTATTTT.

The V and J genes are TRBV10-2 and TRBJ1-6; D uncertain. Germline V gene sequence: CDR1 WSHSY, CDR2 SAAADI. The V end was cut by 2 bases, the J end by 7 bases, with 0 bases between. This CDR3 region has 11 residues. The CDR3 coding sequence is TGCGCCAGCAGTGAGAATTCACCCCTCCACTTT. Translated, it gives CASSENSPLHF.

This clone was observed once. The chain joins TRBV29-1 to TRBJ1-5; 7 bases line up with TRBD1. The CDR3 is 13 amino acids. Unmatched junction bases numbered 7, after V lost 4 bases and J lost 7 bases. The germline V gene encodes CDR1 SQVTM and CDR2 ANQGSEA. The CDR3 sequence: CSVGEGAWQPQHF. The CDR3 DNA follows: TGCAGCGTTGGTGAGGGGGCCTGGCAGCCCCAGCATTTT.

The chain joins TRBV29-1 to TRBJ2-1, with a tentative D call TRBD2 (5 bases). This CDR3 has 15 residues. CDR1 is SQVTM, CDR2 ANQGSEA, per germline. The V end was cut by 1 base, the J end by 8 bases, with 18 bases between. The CDR3 sequence is CSVEVQWASQDEQFF. CDR3 DNA: TGCAGCGTTGAAGTGCAATGGGCTAGCCAGGATGAGCAGTTCTTC.

The chain recombines TRBV12-5 with TRBJ1-5; D is ambiguous. Germline values: CDR1 LGHNT, CDR2 FRNRAP. The CDR3 covers 15 residues. V gave up 9 bases and J gave up 3 bases, with 18 bases separating them. The DNA of the CDR3 is TGTGCTAGCGGACCCGGCTGGCCATTCAATCAGCCCCAGCATTTT. Translation gives CASGPGWPFNQPQHF.

The CDR3 protein is CASSRGLAGGTTTDTQYF. The CDR3 DNA reads as TGTGCCAGCAGCAGGGGACTAGCGGGGGGTACGACCACAGATACGCAGTATTTT. This chain links TRBV9 with TRBJ2-3; 15 bases are shared with TRBD2. Unmatched junction bases numbered 8, after V lost 4 bases and J lost 2 bases. The V gene's germline CDR1 is SGDLS and CDR2 YYNGEE. The CDR3 contains 18 residues.